This entry features one T cell receptor beta chain sequence. Its antigen is unidentified. Assay: immunoSEQ multiplex PCR; the TCRdb copy retains only in-frame clones and omits some. Counted here are around 30,000 clones, roughly two thirds occurring once; the ten biggest clones make up around 27%. With the ViraFEST assay, the study expanded antigen-specific CD4+ T cells using viral peptide pools, then sequenced them. After around nine days in culture, the CD4+ T cells were isolated. Nobody among the vaccine recipients had prior SARS-CoV-2 infection (nucleocapsid antibodies were negative). The culture medium for over 1.5 million PBMC per well included around 9.3 IU/ml IL-2 and around 9.8 ug/ml peptides. On day 3 and again on day 7, half the medium was replaced with IL-2 medium. These data belong to a study of vaccination effects on CD4 cells after COVID-19. The sequences come from CD4+ T cells from PBMCs cultured with HCoV-229E spike peptides, collected before COVID-19 vaccination. The TCR comes from a human donor who received a COVID-19 vaccine.

In nucleotides, the CDR3 is TGTGCCAGCAGCTTACAACCGGGACAGGGAGATTCACCCCTCCACTTT. Its translation is CASSLQPGQGDSPLHF. The rearrangement links TRBV5-5 to TRBJ1-6; the match to TRBD1 covers 9 bases. V shed 2 bases and J 8 bases; nucleotides not matched to a gene: 8. The CDR3 sequence is 16 residues long. Looked up from germline, CDR1 is SGHKS and CDR2 is YYEKEE (reference sequence).